A single sample is the source of the 14 T cell receptor beta chains below, sequenced in a study of OX40 agonist ivuxolimab in advanced cancers. The assay was immunoSEQ multiplex PCR, and TCRdb's table has in-frame clones only and misses some. The data contain around 70,000 clones, 85% of them seen just once; the ten biggest clones take up 0.53%. The source material was CD4+ or CD8+ T cells sorted from blood, sampled in a trial of the OX40 agonist ivuxolimab. These TCRs come from an adult with an advanced solid tumor such as melanoma, head and neck, liver or kidney cancer.

This clone was counted between two and nine times. This chain connects TRBV5-1 to TRBJ1-1; D is undetermined. Germline CDR1 and CDR2: SGHRS and YFSETQ. The CDR3 covers 13 residues. Trimming pared 6 bases from V and 2 bases from J, leaving 11 bases between. As DNA, the CDR3 is TGCGCCAGCAACGCACAGCCTAACACTGAAGCTTTCTTT. It yields the protein CASNAQPNTEAFF.

In this sample, this clone turned up a few times. The CDR3 is CASSLGGREQYF. The DNA of the CDR3 is TGTGCCAGCAGCTTAGGGGGCCGCGAGCAGTACTTC. The genes are TRBV7-9 and TRBJ2-7; the D gene is possibly TRBD1 (5 bases). Germline V CDR1 and CDR2: SEHNR, FQNEAQ (reference sequence). CDR3 length equals 12 residues. The V gene lost 1 base and the J gene lost 6 bases, with 7 bases spanning the gap.

The DNA of the CDR3 is TGTGCCAGCAGTGATCGGGACTCTCTAGCCAAAAACATTCAGTACTTC. This encodes CASSDRDSLAKNIQYF. The V gene is TRBV6-4, the J gene TRBJ2-4; D might be TRBD2 (6 bases). V gave up 3 bases and J gave up 0 bases, with 12 bases separating them. Germline CDR1 is MRHNA and CDR2 is SNTAGT. The CDR3 sequence is 16 residues long.

This clone appeared once. This sequence joins TRBV7-7 and TRBJ2-7; D possibly uses TRBD1 or TRBD2 (6 bases each). With 6 bases removed from V and 0 bases from J, the gap between germline ends came to 12 bases. CDR3 length: 14 residues. CDR1 is SSHAT, CDR2 FNYEAQ, per germline (reference sequence). CDR3 sequence (DNA): TGTGCCAGCAGGCGGACGGGGGCCTCCTACGAGCAGTACTTC. Amino acid sequence: CASRRTGASYEQYF.

The chain links TRBV7-6 to TRBJ1-2; no reliable D call. This CDR3 has 13 amino acids. The germline V gene encodes CDR1 SGHVS and CDR2 FNYEAQ. Trimming removed 1 base from V and 4 bases from J, with 7 bases in between. The CDR3 region is CASSLGQSYGYTF. Written as DNA, the CDR3 is TGTGCCAGCAGCTTAGGGCAGAGCTATGGCTACACCTTC.

This clone was counted once. The rearrangement uses TRBV28 and TRBJ1-2; weak D call: TRBD1 (6 bases). There are 14 residues in the CDR3. Germline V lookup: CDR1 MDHEN, CDR2 SYDVKM. V was shortened by 5 bases and J by 4 bases, with 14 bases between the two germline ends. DNA of the CDR3: TGTGCCAGCAGTCAAGGACAGTCTTTCTATGGCTACACCTTC. This codes for CASSQGQSFYGYTF.

The V gene is TRBV6-5, the J gene TRBJ1-1; D unclear. The CDR3 totals 13 residues. Trimming left V 6 bases short and J 10 bases short, with 18 bases between. The germline V gene encodes CDR1 MNHEY and CDR2 SVGAGI. This chain's CDR3 is CASRPGLLEAAFF. The CDR3 DNA sequence: TGTGCCAGCAGGCCCGGACTACTAGAAGCAGCTTTCTTT.

The V gene is TRBV9, the J gene TRBJ1-1; D is possibly TRBD1 (6 bases). The V gene lost 2 bases and the J gene lost 3 bases, with 11 bases spanning the gap. Germline-derived CDR1 and CDR2 are SGDLS and YYNGEE. There are 14 residues in the CDR3. For the CDR3, the DNA is TGTGCCAGCAGCGTGGGGGGCGCAGACACTGAAGCTTTCTTT. Its translation: CASSVGGADTEAFF.

V gene TRBV4-3 combines with J gene TRBJ2-7; 9 bases align to TRBD1. This CDR3 is 15 amino acids long. Germline trimming cut 4 bases from V and 3 bases from J; bases unmatched to any gene: 7. CDR1 and CDR2 (germline): LGHNA, YSLEER. CDR3 loop: CASSPRTGGNYEQYF. DNA for the CDR3: TGCGCCAGCAGCCCGCGTACAGGGGGCAACTACGAGCAGTACTTC.

The genes are TRBV11-3 and TRBJ2-1, with a weak D call TRBD2 (6 bases). Trimming took off 1 base at V and 9 bases at J, with 13 bases between the two ends. Per germline, CDR1 SGHNT and CDR2 YENEEA. CDR3 length equals 14 residues. For the CDR3, the DNA is TGTGCCAGCAGCTTAGGGAGACTAGTTGGTGAGCAGTTCTTC. Protein: CASSLGRLVGEQFF.

About this clone itself: Additional DNA sequences in this sample encode the identical CDR3. CDR3 DNA sequence: TGCGCCAGCAGCTTGGTAGGGGGCCAAGAGACCCAGTACTTC. Its protein is CASSLVGGQETQYF. The V and J genes are TRBV5-1 and TRBJ2-5; D perhaps matches TRBD1 (6 bases). V was clipped by 0 bases and J by 1 base, with 7 bases between them. The germline CDR1 and CDR2 sequences are SGHRS and YFSETQ. The CDR3 extends over 14 amino acids.

V usage is TRBV11-2 and J usage is TRBJ2-4, with D hard to call. V dropped 1 base and J dropped 3 bases, with 7 bases sitting between them. CDR1 and CDR2 (germline): SGHAT, FQNNGV. There are 14 residues in the CDR3. CDR3 region: CASSLGVGKNIQYF. The CDR3 nucleotides read TGTGCCAGCAGCTTAGGGGTCGGCAAAAACATTCAGTACTTC.

This chain links TRBV30 with TRBJ2-7; the match to TRBD1 covers 10 bases. Trimming cost V 1 base and J 5 bases; bases outside gene matches: 5. The CDR3 has 14 amino acids. Per the germline V gene, CDR1 is GTSNPN and CDR2 is SVGIG (reference sequence). The CDR3 DNA reads TGTGCCTGGAGTGCCGGGACAGGGGAAAACGAGCAGTACTTC. As protein: CAWSAGTGENEQYF.

This clone was found a few times. The chain couples TRBV11-3 to TRBJ2-3; weak D call: TRBD2 (5 bases). CDR3 length: 15 amino acids. The V end lost 7 bases, the J end lost 2 bases, and 16 bases lay between the germline ends. Germline CDR1 and CDR2: SGHNT and YENEEA. This CDR3 is CASTRGPSNTDTQYF. The CDR3 coding sequence is TGTGCCAGCACCCGAGGGCCCTCGAACACAGATACGCAGTATTTT.